The clone carrying this T cell receptor beta chain was seen a handful of times. The time point here: patch test 1, 2 weeks after DPC sensitization. Stated treatment: therapeutic diphenylcyclopropenone sensitization with weekly scalp DPC. Per germline, CDR1 SGHTA and CDR2 FQGTGA. CDR3 length: 16 amino acids. V was clipped by 1 base and J by 3 bases, with 10 bases between them. These data come from a study of human T cells and chemical hapten exposure. TCRdb redid the calling of the RACE reads with MiXCR, one entry per CDR3 protein. The table records 180,000 or so distinct CDR3 sequences, around 15% of them present only once.

The chain joins TRBV7-3 to TRBJ2-6; possibly TRBD1 for D (5 bases). The clonotype originates from a woman aged 25 to 39 with alopecia areata. Some clones in this sample may be carry-over from other donors' samples. The starting material was whole blood, obtained in connection with sensitization to the hapten diphenylcyclopropenone (DPC). The CDR3 bases are TGTGCCAGCAGCTTAAAAGGGGCCTTTGGGGCCAACGTCCTGACTTTC. Protein: CASSLKGAFGANVLTF.